This TCR beta chain was recorded in a study of response to subunit inactivated influenza vaccine. Study-wide findings and caveats: Authors suggested few new T cells are recruited by each seasonal influenza vaccination.

J gave up 9 bases and V 3 bases, and 8 bases lay outside the gene matches. This CDR3 comprises 15 residues. CDR1 and CDR2 from the germline V gene are SGDLS and YYNGEE. TCRdb re-called the RT-PCR reads with MiXCR, one entry per CDR3 protein. Among approximately 500,000 distinct CDR3 sequences, under 25% were seen once, and the ten largest hold roughly 2.8%. There are many counts of this clonotype. As yet, its antigen is unknown. The sample also formed part of further work on T cells expressing NK-cell markers. That study adds: It was by 5'RACE template switching with UMIs that TCR beta cDNA was made.

The sequence was obtained from a man aged 50-59 years who received an inactivated influenza vaccine. J is TRBJ2-1 and V is TRBV9; 11 bases are shared with TRBD2. Material: CD4+ T cells sorted from PBMCs, obtained 12 days after vaccination. The chain's CDR3 is CASSGIAGGLSEQFF. CDR3 in DNA: TGTGCCAGCAGCGGAATAGCGGGGGGGCTTAGTGAGCAGTTCTTC.